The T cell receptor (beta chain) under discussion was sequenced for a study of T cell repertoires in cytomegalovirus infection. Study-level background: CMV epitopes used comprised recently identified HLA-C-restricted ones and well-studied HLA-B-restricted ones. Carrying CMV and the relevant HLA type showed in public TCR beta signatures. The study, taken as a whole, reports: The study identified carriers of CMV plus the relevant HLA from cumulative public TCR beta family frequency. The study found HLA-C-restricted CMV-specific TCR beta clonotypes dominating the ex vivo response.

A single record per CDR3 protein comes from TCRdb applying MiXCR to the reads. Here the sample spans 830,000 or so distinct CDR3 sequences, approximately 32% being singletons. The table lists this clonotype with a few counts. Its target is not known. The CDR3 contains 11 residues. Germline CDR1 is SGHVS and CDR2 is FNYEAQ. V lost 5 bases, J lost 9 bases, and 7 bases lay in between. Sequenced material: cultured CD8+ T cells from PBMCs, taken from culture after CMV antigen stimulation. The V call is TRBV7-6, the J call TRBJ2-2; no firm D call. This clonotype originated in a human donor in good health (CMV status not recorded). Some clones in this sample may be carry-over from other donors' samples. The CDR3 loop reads CASSQTRELFF. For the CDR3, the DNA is TGTGCCAGCAGCCAGACACGGGAGCTGTTTTTT.